This T cell receptor beta chain is from a study of identifying expanded T cells in peripheral blood. Study-level findings and limits: Over approximately two and four weeks, about 15 and 18 clones changed, versus roughly 1.1 between replicates.

The table came from immunoSEQ multiplex PCR; TCRdb's copy has only in-frame clones and leaves some out. Of more than 90,000 clones in the sample, 70% to 90% were seen once. With respect to this clone: What it binds is not known.

CDR3 length: 15 amino acids. The ends were cut back, 5 bases at V and 4 bases at J, with 14 bases in the middle. Germline assignment: CDR1 SGHTA and CDR2 FQGNSA. The receptor's source is a person aged 18 to 70 in good health. The sequenced material came from blood. J is TRBJ2-2 and V is TRBV7-2, with D perhaps matching TRBD2 (5 bases). DNA for the CDR3: TGTGCCAGCAGCCGACGGGGTACTCTCACCGGGGAGCTGTTTTTT. Protein: CASSRRGTLTGELFF.